Shown below are 29 T cell receptor beta chains from a single sample sequenced in a study of blood T cell repertoires in COVID-19 (dated by TCRdb to the early 2020s). Preparation of the library involved the immunoSEQ multiplex PCR assay. This immuneACCESS table, as held by TCRdb, lists in-frame sequences with V and J called but not all clones. Of the missing ones, under half trace to an unresolved V gene in checked studies; the others have no known cause. For this sample the table gives fewer than 200,000 clones, of which roughly 93% were detected only once. About 4.9% of the sample is in the top ten clones. The sample was peripheral blood. The source is a man between 18 and 29 years old with COVID-19, enrolled during active disease.

V usage is TRBV6-6 and J usage is TRBJ1-1; unclear D gene. Germline values: CDR1 MNHNY, CDR2 SVGAGI (reference sequence). This CDR3 contains 11 residues. Trimming cost V 6 bases and J 3 bases, with 5 bases left between them. Here the CDR3 reads CASRLDTEAFF. CDR3 sequence (DNA): TGTGCCAGCAGACTCGACACTGAAGCTTTCTTT.

The chain recombines TRBV28 with TRBJ2-1; TRBD1 might be the D (6 bases). Trimming removed 6 bases at V and 0 bases at J, with 18 bases between. The CDR3 is made up of 17 amino acids. CDR1 and CDR2 (germline): MDHEN, SYDVKM. In DNA form, the CDR3 reads TGTGCCAGCAGGGGACCGTACAGGGAAAACTCCTACAATGAGCAGTTCTTC. Translated, it gives CASRGPYRENSYNEQFF.

In this sample, this clone turned up a few times. V usage is TRBV29-1 and J usage is TRBJ2-7, with TRBD2 matching over 12 bases. Trimming removed 6 bases from V and 0 bases from J; junction bases left unmatched: 3. Germline lookup yields CDR1 SQVTM and CDR2 ANQGSEA. This CDR3 is 14 amino acids long. CDR3 nucleotide sequence: TGCAGCGTAGCGGGACTAGCGGGCTCCTACGAGCAGTACTTC. Protein: CSVAGLAGSYEQYF.

The chain has TRBV28 and TRBJ2-4, with TRBD2 identical over 11 bases. Germline V gene data show CDR1 as MDHEN and CDR2 as SYDVKM. This CDR3 is 17 amino acids long. The trim removed 6 bases at V and 2 bases at J, leaving 9 bases unmatched. DNA for the CDR3: TGTGCCAGCAGCATCTCGGGACTAGCGGATACCAAAAACATTCAGTACTTC. It codes for CASSISGLADTKNIQYF.

The count of this clone is one. The chain combines TRBV6-5 with TRBJ1-6; a weak D match, TRBD1 (5 bases). Looked up from germline, CDR1 is MNHEY and CDR2 is SVGAGI. V lost 0 bases, J lost 9 bases, and 12 bases lay in between. This CDR3 comprises 15 residues. The chain's CDR3 is CASSYSPGMVSPLHF. In DNA, the CDR3 is TGTGCCAGCAGTTACTCGCCAGGGATGGTTTCACCCCTCCACTTT.

J is TRBJ2-1 and V is TRBV10-1; 7 nucleotides align to TRBD2. CDR3 length: 14 residues. Germline-derived CDR1 and CDR2 are WNHNN and SYGVQD (reference sequence). Losses at the gene ends were 6 bases for V and 2 bases for J; bases not matched to a gene: 4. CDR3 DNA: TGCGCCAGCAGCCCCGGGACTACCTACAATGAGCAGTTCTTC. Protein product: CASSPGTTYNEQFF.

Only a few counts were recorded for this clone. The chain joins TRBV5-1 to TRBJ2-7; 10 bases match TRBD2. CDR3 length: 15 residues. Germline CDR1 is SGHRS and CDR2 is YFSETQ. The junction had 12 bases not matched to a gene; V was cut back by 5 bases and J by 7 bases. CDR3 DNA sequence: TGCGCCAGCAGTCGAACTAGCGGGGCGCGAGATGAGCAGTACTTC. Translating gives CASSRTSGARDEQYF. Variable domain in full (rest from reference TRBV5-1 and TRBJ2-7): KAGVTQTPRYLIKTRGQQVTLSCSPISGHRSVSWYQQTPGQGLQFLFEYFSETQRNKGNFPGRFSGRQFSNSRSEMNVSTLELGDSALYLCASSRTSGARDEQYFGPGTRLTVT.

The chain combines TRBV20-1 with TRBJ2-5, with TRBD1 matching 8 bases. V dropped 3 bases and J dropped 5; count of bases not matched to a gene: 5. Germline V gives CDR1 DFQATT, CDR2 SNEGSKA (reference sequence). The CDR3 length is 13 residues. The CDR3 region is CSASRQGSETQYF. The CDR3 nucleotides read TGCAGTGCTAGTAGACAGGGGAGTGAGACCCAGTACTTC.

For this clone: At one of its ends the junction is not consistent with the germline gene, which may arise from a read error. The chain is built from TRBV5-5 and TRBJ1-4; D not resolved. Germline values: CDR1 SGHKS, CDR2 YYEKEE (reference sequence). The CDR3 loop spans 15 amino acids. CDR3 in amino acids: CASSLPVSTNEKLLF. The DNA of the CDR3 is TGTGCCAGCAGCCTACCAGTTAGCACTAATGAAAAACTGCTTTTT.

This sequence joins TRBV10-3 and TRBJ2-7; D is unclear. This CDR3 is 12 amino acids long. Per the germline V gene, CDR1 is ENHRY and CDR2 is SYGVKD. The ends were cut back, 3 bases at V and 3 bases at J, with 6 bases in the middle. The CDR3 loop is CAISDHSYEQYF. DNA for the CDR3: TGTGCCATCAGTGACCACAGCTACGAGCAGTACTTC.

The chain carries TRBV10-3 and TRBJ2-7; D may be TRBD1 (6 bases). CDR3 length: 14 residues. Between the trimmed V and J ends, which lost 0 bases and 1 base, there was a span of 7 bases. Germline values: CDR1 ENHRY, CDR2 SYGVKD. CDR3 loop: CAISESRGSYEQYF. CDR3 in DNA: TGTGCCATCAGTGAGTCGAGGGGGTCCTACGAGCAGTACTTC.

This clone occurred once. The chain is built from TRBV13 and TRBJ2-1; 9 bases align to TRBD2. Germline trimming cut 0 bases from V and 3 bases from J; bases unmatched to any gene: 3. The CDR3 covers 16 residues. Looked up from germline, CDR1 is PRHDT and CDR2 is FYEKMQ (reference sequence). Here the CDR3 DNA reads TGTGCCAGCAGCTTAGGGGCGGGAGGGCGCTACAATGAGCAGTTCTTC. Protein: CASSLGAGGRYNEQFF.

The chain is built from TRBV7-2 and TRBJ2-7; no clear D. This CDR3 is 13 amino acids long. V was pared by 4 bases and J by 7 bases, with 14 bases between. The germline CDR1 and CDR2 sequences are SGHTA and FQGNSA. DNA of the CDR3: TGTGCCAGCAGCTCAAGCGTAGAGACTGAGCAGTACTTC. Amino acids: CASSSSVETEQYF. Full variable domain (missing parts from reference TRBV7-2 and TRBJ2-7): GAGVSQSPSNKVTEKGKDVELRCDPISGHTALYWYRQSLGQGLEFLIYFQGNSAPDKSGLPSDRFSAERTGGSVSTLTIQRTQQEDSAVYLCASSSSVETEQYFGPGTRLTVT.

Of note for this clone: An end of the junction differs from the germline gene, which may be a read error. The V call is TRBV6-5, the J call TRBJ1-4; TRBD1 is a possible D gene (5 bases). This CDR3 is built from 14 residues. Germline V lookup: CDR1 MNHEY, CDR2 SVGAGI. The CDR3 spells CASRGGTYGEKLLF. The DNA of the CDR3 is TGTGCCAGCAGGGGGGGGACGTATGGTGAAAAACTGCTTTTT.

This chain uses TRBV19 with TRBJ2-1; 12 bases map to TRBD2. Per the germline V gene, CDR1 is LNHDA and CDR2 is SQIVND (reference sequence). Losses at the gene ends were 3 bases for V and 7 bases for J; bases not matched to a gene: 7. CDR3 size: 16 residues. This CDR3 reads CASSIYTSGRRNEQFF. The CDR3 DNA follows: TGTGCCAGTAGTATCTACACTAGCGGGAGGAGGAATGAGCAGTTCTTC.

This clone was observed a few times. The chain couples TRBV9 to TRBJ1-3; D call uncertain. The ends were cut back, 8 bases at V and 1 base at J, with 13 bases in the middle. Germline lookup yields CDR1 SGDLS and CDR2 YYNGEE. The CDR3 consists of 14 residues. As DNA, the CDR3 is TGTGCCAGTCGGGGATCCCAGTCTGGAAACACCATATATTTT. Protein sequence: CASRGSQSGNTIYF.

The chain joins TRBV27 to TRBJ1-2, with 7 positions matching TRBD1. This CDR3 has 14 residues. CDR1 MNHEY and CDR2 SMNVEV come from the germline V gene (reference sequence). The V and J ends lost 6 bases and 5 bases, in that order; junction bases with no gene match: 9. In nucleotides, the CDR3 is TGTGCCAGCAGATCGGACAGGACCCTATATGGCTACACCTTC. It yields the protein CASRSDRTLYGYTF.

The chain couples TRBV27 to TRBJ1-2; D not certain. The CDR3 contains 13 residues. Trimming cost V 1 base and J 6 bases, with 9 bases left between them. CDR1 is MNHEY and CDR2 is SMNVEV in the germline V gene (reference sequence). CDR3 region: CASSLYSGNGYTF. Here the CDR3 DNA reads TGTGCCAGCAGTTTATATTCAGGAAATGGCTACACCTTC.

This clone was counted once. The rearrangement joins TRBV5-1 to TRBJ2-1; 7 positions agree with TRBD2. This CDR3 is built from 14 residues. Per germline, CDR1 SGHRS and CDR2 YFSETQ. With 4 bases clipped from V and 5 bases from J, the junction kept 6 bases outside the gene matches. The CDR3 DNA follows: TGCGCCAGCAGCCTCCGGGACTATAACAATGAGCAGTTCTTC. The encoded protein is CASSLRDYNNEQFF.

The chain has TRBV28 and TRBJ1-1; possible D gene TRBD1, 6 bases. The CDR3 extends over 15 amino acids. V lost 5 bases, J lost 4 bases, and 17 bases lay in between. CDR1 is MDHEN and CDR2 is SYDVKM in the germline V gene. The CDR3 reads CASSPTSRGRTEAFF. The CDR3 DNA is TGTGCCAGCAGTCCCACAAGCAGGGGCCGCACTGAAGCTTTCTTT.

This clone was recorded once. V usage is TRBV9 and J usage is TRBJ1-6; 7 bases match TRBD1. The germline gives CDR1 SGDLS, CDR2 YYNGEE. The CDR3 length is 16 residues. V was clipped by 3 bases and J by 4 bases; unmatched bases: 7. CDR3: CASSARGDLYNSPLHF. CDR3 nucleotides: TGTGCCAGCAGCGCCAGGGGGGACCTTTATAATTCACCCCTCCACTTT.

V is TRBV7-9 and J is TRBJ1-2; 12 positions agree with TRBD1. V was pared by 4 bases and J by 7 bases, with 4 bases of the junction left unmatched. CDR3 length: 14 amino acids. Germline values: CDR1 SEHNR, CDR2 FQNEAQ (reference sequence). The CDR3 region has the DNA TGTGCCAGCAGCTCAGGGACAGGGGGCCTTGGCTACACCTTC. It translates to CASSSGTGGLGYTF.

In its sample, this clone was seen once. The rearrangement joins TRBV4-3 to TRBJ1-1; tentatively, D is TRBD1 (5 bases). CDR1 LGHNA and CDR2 YSLEER come from the germline V gene. V lost 3 bases and J lost 8, with 19 bases in between. The CDR3 is 15 residues long. The CDR3 sequence: CASSQASLRGAEAFF. Here the CDR3 DNA reads TGCGCCAGCAGCCAGGCGTCGCTTAGGGGCGCCGAAGCTTTCTTT.

The J gene is TRBJ1-5, the V gene TRBV13, with D unclear. Germline loops: CDR1 PRHDT, CDR2 FYEKMQ (reference sequence). The CDR3 has 15 amino acids. V lost 2 bases, J lost 7 bases, and 15 bases lay in between. The CDR3 protein is CASSLSLGPVQPQHF. In DNA, the CDR3 is TGTGCCAGCAGCTTAAGTCTAGGCCCGGTGCAGCCCCAGCATTTT.

The V gene is TRBV13, the J gene TRBJ2-1, with TRBD2 matching over 7 bases. The CDR3 runs 15 residues. Per the germline V gene, CDR1 is PRHDT and CDR2 is FYEKMQ (reference sequence). V gave up 4 bases and J gave up 0 bases; unmatched junction bases: 3. CDR3 sequence: CASSSGLGSYNEQFF. The CDR3 bases are TGTGCCAGCAGCTCCGGACTAGGCTCCTACAATGAGCAGTTCTTC.

The CDR3 DNA sequence: TGTGCCAGCAGCTTAGGTTTGGGGACAGTTCGGTATGGCTACACCTTC. This encodes CASSLGLGTVRYGYTF. The rearrangement joins TRBV7-9 to TRBJ1-2, with 7 bases aligning to TRBD1. CDR1 and CDR2 from the germline V gene are SEHNR and FQNEAQ (reference sequence). The CDR3 has 16 amino acids. Trimming removed 1 base from V and 5 bases from J; junction bases left unmatched: 10.

This sequence joins TRBV29-1 and TRBJ2-1, with TRBD2 identical over 12 bases. Germline CDR1 SQVTM, CDR2 ANQGSEA. The CDR3 is made up of 16 amino acids. The ends lost 2 bases at V and 6 bases at J; junction bases unmatched: 8. The chain's CDR3 is CSVERASGRAVNEQFF. The CDR3 nucleotides are TGCAGCGTTGAAAGGGCTAGCGGGAGGGCCGTCAATGAGCAGTTCTTC.

The CDR3 here is CASSINGGRTNNEQFF. In nucleotides, the CDR3 is TGTGCCAGTAGTATAAATGGCGGGAGAACCAACAATGAGCAGTTCTTC. V and J are TRBV19 and TRBJ2-1, with 7 bases lining up with TRBD2. Germline trimming cut 2 bases from V and 5 bases from J; bases unmatched to any gene: 9. This CDR3 is built from 16 residues. The germline V gene encodes CDR1 LNHDA and CDR2 SQIVND (reference sequence).

The count of this clone is one. The chain employs TRBV6-5 and TRBJ2-7; D is unclear. This CDR3 is 14 amino acids long. Trimming pared 0 bases from V and 1 base from J, leaving 7 bases between. Germline V lookup: CDR1 MNHEY, CDR2 SVGAGI. The CDR3 protein is CASSYSRNSYEQYF. The CDR3 DNA is TGTGCCAGCAGTTACTCGAGAAATTCCTACGAGCAGTACTTC.